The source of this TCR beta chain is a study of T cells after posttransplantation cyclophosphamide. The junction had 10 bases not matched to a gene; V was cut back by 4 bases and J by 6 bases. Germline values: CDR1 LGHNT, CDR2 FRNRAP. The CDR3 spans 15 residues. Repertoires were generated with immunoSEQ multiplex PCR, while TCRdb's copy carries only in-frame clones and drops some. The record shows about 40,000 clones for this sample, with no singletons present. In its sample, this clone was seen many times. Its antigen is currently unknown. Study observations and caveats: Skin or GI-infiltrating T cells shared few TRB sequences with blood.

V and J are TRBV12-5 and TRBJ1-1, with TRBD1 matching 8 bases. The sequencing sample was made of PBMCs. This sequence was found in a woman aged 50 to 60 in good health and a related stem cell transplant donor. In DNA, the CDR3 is TGTGCTAGTGGTTCGCGGACAGGGATTCGGTCTGAAGCTTTCTTT. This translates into CASGSRTGIRSEAFF.